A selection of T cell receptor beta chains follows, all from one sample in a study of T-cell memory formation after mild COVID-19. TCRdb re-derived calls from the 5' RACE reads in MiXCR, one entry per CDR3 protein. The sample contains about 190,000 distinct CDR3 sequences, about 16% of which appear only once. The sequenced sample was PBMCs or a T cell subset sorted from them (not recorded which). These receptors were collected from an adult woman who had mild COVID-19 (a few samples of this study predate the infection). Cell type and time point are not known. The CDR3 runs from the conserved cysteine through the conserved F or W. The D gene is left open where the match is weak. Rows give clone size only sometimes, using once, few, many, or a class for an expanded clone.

CSARGDETSTDTQYF	TGCAGTGCTAGAGGGGACGAAACTAGCACAGATACGCAGTATTTT	.	TRBV20-1	TRBJ2-3	many
CATSDNSQAYEQYF	TGTGCCACCAGTGATAATTCACAGGCCTACGAGCAGTACTTC	.	TRBV24-1	TRBJ2-7	.
CASSLRIAGGRYSYNEQFF	TGTGCCAGCAGTTTAAGAATAGCGGGGGGGCGTTATTCCTACAATGAGCAGTTCTTC	TRBD2	TRBV27	TRBJ2-1	few
CASSQRRLYGYTF	TGTGCCAGCAGCCAACGACGGCTCTATGGCTACACCTTC	.	TRBV5-6	TRBJ1-2	.
CASSLAAPRGGNTIYF	TGTGCCAGCAGCTTAGCCGCCCCGCGGGGAGGAAACACCATATATTTT	.	TRBV7-2	TRBJ1-3	few
CSAQGSSYNEQFF	TGCAGCGCTCAGGGGTCCTCTTACAATGAGCAGTTCTTC	.	TRBV29-1	TRBJ2-1	.
CSARDRLHLGTEAFF	TGCAGTGCTAGAGATCGTCTACACCTCGGGACTGAAGCTTTCTTT	.	TRBV20-1	TRBJ1-1	few
CSVAPSVESNVLTF	TGCAGCGTTGCACCCTCAGTGGAAAGCAACGTCCTGACTTTC	.	TRBV29-1	TRBJ2-6	few
CSASLDLNTEAFF	TGCAGTGCTAGTTTAGATTTGAACACTGAAGCTTTCTTT	.	TRBV20-1	TRBJ1-1	.
CASSYGSPREEQFF	TGTGCCAGCAGTTACGGATCCCCTAGGGAAGAGCAGTTCTTC	.	TRBV6-2/TRBV6-3	TRBJ2-1	.
CASSRGQQDTQYF	TGCGCCAGCAGCCGGGGCCAGCAGGATACGCAGTATTTT	.	TRBV5-1	TRBJ2-3	few
CASSLGGATEAFF	TGTGCCAGCAGCTTGGGAGGGGCCACTGAAGCTTTCTTT	.	TRBV5-4	TRBJ1-1	once
CASSIRQGTEAFF	TGTGCCAGCAGCATCCGTCAGGGGACTGAAGCTTTCTTT	.	TRBV7-3	TRBJ1-1	.
CASSLDRAQFHEQYF	TGTGCCAGCAGTTTAGACAGGGCGCAATTCCACGAGCAGTACTTC	TRBD1	TRBV7-6	TRBJ2-7	.
CASSFSGTNNYGYTF	TGTGCCAGCAGCTTCTCGGGGACTAACAACTATGGCTACACCTTC	.	TRBV7-2	TRBJ1-2	.
CASSQYSGTSGSAYQSSYEQYF	TGCGCCAGCAGCCAATACTCCGGGACTAGCGGGAGTGCCTACCAGAGCTCCTACGAGCAGTACTTC	TRBD2	TRBV4-1	TRBJ2-7	few
CARPFLWEEETQYF	TGCGCCAGACCGTTTTTATGGGAGGAAGAGACCCAGTACTTC	.	TRBV5-1	TRBJ2-5	.
CASSADRGGGYTF	TGTGCCAGCAGTGCCGACAGGGGAGGTGGCTACACCTTC	TRBD1	TRBV6-4	TRBJ1-2	few
CSARDPDSRDTQYF	TGCAGTGCTAGAGATCCGGACAGCCGTGATACGCAGTATTTT	.	TRBV20-1	TRBJ2-3	few
CASSLDRAYEQYF	TGTGCCAGCAGCTTAGACAGAGCCTACGAGCAGTACTTC	.	TRBV7-2	TRBJ2-7	.
CASSLRTGNTEAFF	TGTGCCAGCAGCCTACGGACAGGGAACACTGAAGCTTTCTTT	TRBD1	TRBV3-1	TRBJ1-1	many
CASTQRVGIGSYEQYF	.	.	TRBV21-1	TRBJ2-7	.
CSTGTAARYGYTF	TGCAGCACAGGGACAGCCGCTCGATATGGCTACACCTTC	TRBD1	TRBV29-1	TRBJ1-2	few
CSHGWSSYNEQFF	TGCAGCCACGGCTGGAGCTCCTACAATGAGCAGTTCTTC	.	TRBV29-1	TRBJ2-1	.
CASSRGGGVSEAFF	TGTGCCAGCAGCCGCGGTGGGGGAGTTTCTGAAGCTTTCTTT	.	TRBV3-1	TRBJ1-1	.
CASSQDFSRGSYEQYF	TGCGCCAGCAGCCAAGATTTCAGTCGGGGCTCCTACGAGCAGTACTTC	.	TRBV4-3	TRBJ2-7	few
CSASSTDYNEKLFF	TGCAGTGCTAGCAGTACAGATTATAATGAAAAACTGTTTTTT	.	TRBV20-1	TRBJ1-4	.
CASSLPGLKSGTEAFF	TGTGCCAGCAGCCTTCCCGGCCTTAAATCGGGCACTGAAGCTTTCTTT	.	TRBV5-5	TRBJ1-1	.
CASSLGQPRAEAFF	TGCGCCAGCAGCTTGGGGCAGCCGCGGGCTGAAGCTTTCTTT	.	TRBV5-1	TRBJ1-1	.
CAWRAGTGGKTEQYF	TGTGCCTGGAGGGCCGGGACAGGGGGAAAAACGGAGCAGTACTTC	TRBD1	TRBV30	TRBJ2-7	few
CASRTPGLPNTGELFF	TGTGCCAGCAGAACTCCGGGATTACCGAACACCGGGGAGCTGTTTTTT	.	TRBV7-2	TRBJ2-2	.
CASSSPEAGAMQTQYF	TGTGCCAGCAGCTCCCCGGAAGCGGGAGCAATGCAGACCCAGTACTTC	TRBD2	TRBV7-9	TRBJ2-5	many
CAISEKGRQPQHF	TGTGCCATCAGTGAGAAGGGGCGTCAGCCCCAGCATTTT	.	TRBV10-3	TRBJ1-5	.
CASSSDRVETQYF	TGTGCCAGTAGTTCAGACAGGGTGGAGACCCAGTACTTC	TRBD1	TRBV19	TRBJ2-5	few
CSARDPSGRTDTQYF	TGCAGTGCCCGTGATCCTAGCGGACGCACAGATACGCAGTATTTT	TRBD2	TRBV20-1	TRBJ2-3	.
CASSLGTSYGYTF	TGTGCCAGCAGCCTCGGGACGTCCTATGGCTACACCTTC	.	TRBV5-4	TRBJ1-2	few
CASAGTGLSSYQETQYF	TGTGCCAGCGCCGGGACAGGCCTTTCTTCGTACCAAGAGACCCAGTACTTC	TRBD1	TRBV6-5	TRBJ2-5	.
CASSQGYSGNEQFF	TGTGCCAGCAGTCAAGGATACAGCGGTAATGAGCAGTTCTTC	.	TRBV25-1	TRBJ2-1	few
CASSQDTNNEQYF	TGTGCCAGCAGCCAGGACACCAATAACGAGCAGTACTTC	.	TRBV7-9	TRBJ2-7	.
CSQGREETQYF	TGTTCCCAAGGGAGAGAAGAGACCCAGTACTTC	.	TRBV2	TRBJ2-5	few
CASSQIDVLNTEAFF	TGCGCCAGCAGCCAGATCGACGTCCTGAACACTGAAGCTTTCTTT	.	TRBV4-1	TRBJ1-1	.
CASSFGSGVNQPQHF	TGTGCCAGCAGCTTCGGTAGCGGGGTAAATCAGCCCCAGCATTTT	.	TRBV7-6	TRBJ1-5	few